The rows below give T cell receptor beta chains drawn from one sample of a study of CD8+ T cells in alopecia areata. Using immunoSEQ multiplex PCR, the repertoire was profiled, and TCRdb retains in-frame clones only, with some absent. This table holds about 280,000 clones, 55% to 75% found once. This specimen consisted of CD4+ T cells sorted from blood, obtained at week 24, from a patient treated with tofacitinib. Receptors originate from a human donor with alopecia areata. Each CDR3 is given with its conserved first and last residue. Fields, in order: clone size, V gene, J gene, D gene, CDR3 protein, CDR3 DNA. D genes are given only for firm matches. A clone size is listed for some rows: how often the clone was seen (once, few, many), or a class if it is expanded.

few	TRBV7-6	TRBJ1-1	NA	CASSPWAEGHTEAFF	TGTGCCAGCAGCCCCTGGGCCGAGGGGCACACTGAAGCTTTCTTT
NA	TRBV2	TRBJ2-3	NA	CASSNEKRVVDTQYF	TGTGCCAGCAGTAACGAGAAGCGTGTTGTAGATACGCAGTATTTT
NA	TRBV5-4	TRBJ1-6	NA	CASSLAGSHNSPLHF	TGTGCCAGCAGCTTGGCGGGGTCGCACAATTCACCCCTCCACTTT
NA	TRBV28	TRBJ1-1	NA	CASSLLYTEAFF	TGTGCCAGCAGTTTACTTTACACTGAAGCTTTCTTT
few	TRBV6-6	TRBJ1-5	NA	CASSWGAGQPQHF	TGTGCCAGCAGTTGGGGCGCCGGGCAGCCCCAGCATTTT
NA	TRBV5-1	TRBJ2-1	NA	CASSLEGTYPPNEQFF	TGCGCCAGCAGCTTGGAGGGGACATACCCCCCCAATGAGCAGTTCTTC
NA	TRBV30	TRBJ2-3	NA	CAWSRAPNTQYF	TGTGCCTGGAGTCGCGCCCCTAATACGCAGTATTTT
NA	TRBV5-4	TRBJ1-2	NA	CASSLVGGRGGYTF	TGTGCCAGCAGCTTGGTAGGAGGCCGGGGCGGCTACACCTTC
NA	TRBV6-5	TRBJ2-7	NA	CASSLDTGYEQYF	TGTGCCAGCAGTTTGGACACCGGGTACGAGCAGTACTTC
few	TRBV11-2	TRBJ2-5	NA	CASSFGHGETQYF	TGTGCCAGCAGCTTTGGCCATGGAGAGACCCAGTACTTC
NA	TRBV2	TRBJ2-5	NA	CASRSQETQYF	TGTGCCAGCAGATCGCAAGAGACCCAGTACTTC
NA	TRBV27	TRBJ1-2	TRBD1	CASKDRVHGYTF	TGTGCCAGCAAAGACAGGGTCCATGGCTACACCTTC
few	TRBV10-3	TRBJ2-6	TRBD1	CATTGQVSGANVLTF	TGTGCCACCACGGGACAGGTCTCTGGGGCCAACGTCCTGACTTTC
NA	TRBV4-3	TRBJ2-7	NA	CASSQDQATSYEQYF	TGCGCCAGCAGCCAAGACCAGGCCACGTCCTACGAGCAGTACTTC
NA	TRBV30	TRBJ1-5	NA	CAWNLDSSNQPQHF	TGTGCCTGGAATCTGGACAGTAGCAATCAGCCCCAGCATTTT
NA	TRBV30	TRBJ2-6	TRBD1	CAYAQGAGANVLTF	TGTGCCTATGCACAGGGGGCTGGGGCCAACGTCCTGACTTTC
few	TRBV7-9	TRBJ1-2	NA	CASSPTAGEGYTF	TGTGCCAGCAGCCCCACGGCAGGGGAGGGCTACACCTTC
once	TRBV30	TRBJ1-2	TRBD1	CAWSRGDRSTINYGYTF	TGTGCCTGGAGTAGAGGGGACAGGAGCACTATCAACTATGGCTACACCTTC
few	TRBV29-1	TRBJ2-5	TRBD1	CSVDAGQGVRETQYF	TGCAGCGTTGACGCGGGACAGGGGGTCCGGGAGACCCAGTACTTC
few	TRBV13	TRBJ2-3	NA	CASSLAGLVTDTQYF	TGTGCCAGCAGCTTAGCTGGTTTGGTCACAGATACGCAGTATTTT
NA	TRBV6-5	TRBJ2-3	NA	CASSYSGRVTDTQYF	TGTGCCAGCAGTTACTCGGGACGGGTAACAGATACGCAGTATTTT
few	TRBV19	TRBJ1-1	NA	CATGSAEAFF	TGTGCCACGGGGTCGGCTGAAGCTTTCTTT
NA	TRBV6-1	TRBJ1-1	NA	CASGRSGDTEAFF	TGTGCCAGCGGACGCTCGGGTGACACTGAAGCTTTCTTT
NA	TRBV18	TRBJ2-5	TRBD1	CASSPTGAETQYF	TGTGCCAGCTCACCGACAGGGGCCGAGACCCAGTACTTC
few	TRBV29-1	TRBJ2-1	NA	CSLVRFAYNEQFF	TGCAGCCTTGTCAGATTTGCCTACAATGAGCAGTTCTTC
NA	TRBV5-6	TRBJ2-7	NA	CASSLEVQGPPYEQYF	TGTGCCAGCAGCTTGGAAGTACAGGGCCCACCCTACGAGCAGTACTTC
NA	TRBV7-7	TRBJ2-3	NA	CASSFSGVSTDTQYF	TGTGCTAGCAGCTTTTCTGGGGTCAGCACAGATACGCAGTATTTT
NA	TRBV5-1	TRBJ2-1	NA	CASSLQGALNEQFF	TGCGCCAGCAGCTTGCAGGGAGCCCTCAATGAGCAGTTCTTC
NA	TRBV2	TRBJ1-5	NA	CASRLGRDQPQHF	TGTGCCAGCAGGCTGGGAAGGGATCAGCCCCAGCATTTT
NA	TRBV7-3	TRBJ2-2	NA	CASSNNRDTGELFF	TGTGCCAGCAGCAACAACAGGGATACCGGGGAGCTGTTTTTT
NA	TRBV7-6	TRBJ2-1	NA	CASRADRGSYNEQFF	TGTGCCAGCAGGGCGGACAGAGGCTCCTACAATGAGCAGTTCTTC
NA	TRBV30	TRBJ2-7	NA	CAWSPGNYEQYF	TGTGCCTGGAGCCCCGGGAACTACGAGCAGTACTTC